One sample yielded the 26 T cell receptor beta chains listed below, sequenced in a study of graft-versus-host responses after intestinal transplantation. Sequenced by immunoSEQ multiplex PCR; TCRdb stores in-frame clones only, minus some. This table holds 50,000 or so clones, around nine tenths found once. The material sequenced was PBMCs, taken approximately 120 days after intestinal transplantation. These receptors came from a human patient who received an intestinal transplant, so some T cells may come from the graft donor.

The chain couples TRBV7-2 to TRBJ2-7; D is unclear. The CDR3 runs 11 residues. V lost 2 bases and J 4 bases, leaving 3 bases between the germline ends. Germline V gene sequence: CDR1 SGHTA, CDR2 FQGNSA. The CDR3 region has the DNA TGTGCCAGCAGCTTAAGGTACGAGCAGTACTTC. Translation: CASSLRYEQYF.

The chain couples TRBV19 to TRBJ2-7; 8 nucleotides match TRBD2. The length of the CDR3 is 14 residues. V was clipped by 5 bases and J by 0 bases; unmatched bases: 3. Germline CDR1 LNHDA, CDR2 SQIVND (reference sequence). The CDR3 loop reads CASSWTSFSYEQYF. As DNA, the CDR3 is TGTGCCAGTAGTTGGACTAGCTTCTCCTACGAGCAGTACTTC.

The chain employs TRBV5-4 and TRBJ2-4, with TRBD1 matching over 7 bases. CDR1 and CDR2 from the germline V gene are SGHNT and YYREEE (reference sequence). The CDR3 consists of 13 residues. J gave up 8 bases and V 3 bases, and 5 bases lay outside the gene matches. CDR3: CASSSGTEDIQYF. CDR3 coding DNA: TGTGCCAGCAGCTCCGGGACAGAGGACATTCAGTACTTC.

This clone was detected only once. This chain connects TRBV2 to TRBJ2-1, with unresolved D. The CDR3 covers 13 residues. Per germline, CDR1 SNHLY and CDR2 FYNNEI. Trimming took 3 bases from V and 2 from J, leaving 5 bases between them. DNA of the CDR3: TGTGCCAGCAGTGATCCCACCTACAATGAGCAGTTCTTC. Protein: CASSDPTYNEQFF.

This chain uses TRBV7-9 with TRBJ2-7; no clear D. Trimming shortened V by 4 bases and J by 1 base, and 8 bases separated the two germline ends. This CDR3 has 13 residues. The germline gives CDR1 SEHNR, CDR2 FQNEAQ (reference sequence). The CDR3: CASSYLLSYEQYF. The CDR3 DNA follows: TGTGCCAGCAGCTACCTATTGTCCTACGAGCAGTACTTC.

The genes are TRBV15 and TRBJ2-1; the D is unclear. The V and J ends lost 0 bases and 9 bases respectively, with 6 bases between them. This CDR3 is 12 amino acids long. Germline V lookup: CDR1 LNHNV, CDR2 YYDKDF (reference sequence). The CDR3 sequence: CATSRELPEQFF. CDR3 nucleotides: TGTGCCACCAGCAGAGAACTACCTGAGCAGTTCTTC.

CDR3 region: CASSPLDIPDYGYTF. DNA for the CDR3: TGTGCCAGCTCACCATTAGACATCCCCGACTATGGCTACACCTTC. V and J are TRBV18 and TRBJ1-2; unclear D gene. The CDR3 has 15 amino acids. V was pared by 2 bases and J by 3 bases, with 13 bases between. The germline gives CDR1 KGHSH, CDR2 LQKENI. Supplemented by reference TRBV18 and TRBJ1-2, the full variable domain reads NAGVMQNPRHLVRRRGQEARLRCSPMKGHSHVYWYRQLPEEGLKFMVYLQKENIIDESGMPKERFSAEFPKEGPSILRIQQVVRGDSAAYFCASSPLDIPDYGYTFGSGTRLTVV.

This clone appeared once. The chain joins TRBV4-1 to TRBJ1-6; TRBD1 matches at 7 bases. Germline CDR1 MGHRA, CDR2 YSYEKL. Unmatched junction bases numbered 11, after V lost 0 bases and J lost 0 bases. The CDR3 is 20 amino acids. CDR3 DNA: TGCGCCAGCAGCCAAGACTGGGGCAGGGGGGAAAGCTCCTATAATTCACCCCTCCACTTT. Amino acids: CASSQDWGRGESSYNSPLHF.

V and J are TRBV4-1 and TRBJ2-2; 10 bases line up with TRBD2. This CDR3 region has 19 residues. V trimming: 1 base; J trimming: 7 bases; junction bases outside the gene matches: 15. Germline V gene sequence: CDR1 MGHRA, CDR2 YSYEKL. The CDR3 nucleotides are TGCGCCAGCAGCCAAGGGCTAGCGGGGGTTATATCCGGGGGCGGGGAGCTGTTTTTT. Its translation is CASSQGLAGVISGGGELFF.

The chain links TRBV7-3 to TRBJ2-3, with TRBD2 as a possible D gene (5 bases). V lost 2 bases and J lost 7, with 16 bases in between. The CDR3 length is 15 residues. Germline-derived CDR1 and CDR2 are SGHTA and FQGTGA. CDR3: CASSLGQPAGNTQYF. CDR3 DNA sequence: TGTGCCAGCAGCTTAGGCCAGCCCGCGGGCAATACGCAGTATTTT.

V gene TRBV28 combines with J gene TRBJ2-1, with 9 positions matching TRBD2. The CDR3 consists of 14 residues. The germline gives CDR1 MDHEN, CDR2 SYDVKM. V was clipped by 3 bases and J by 8 bases; unmatched bases: 5. CDR3 protein: CASSLSSGIHEQFF. As DNA, the CDR3 is TGTGCCAGCAGTTTGTCTAGCGGGATACATGAGCAGTTCTTC.

This clone turned up a few times. This sequence joins TRBV6-6 and TRBJ2-5; no firm D call. V was clipped by 0 bases and J by 7 bases, with 12 bases between them. The CDR3 totals 14 residues. Germline CDR1 and CDR2: MNHNY and SVGAGI (reference sequence). The CDR3 sequence: CASSYSSVGGTQYF. In nucleotides, the CDR3 is TGTGCCAGCAGTTACTCGTCGGTGGGTGGGACCCAGTACTTC.

The genes are TRBV28 and TRBJ1-1, with D possibly matching TRBD1 (5 bases). Germline CDR1 and CDR2: MDHEN and SYDVKM. V was clipped by 6 bases and J by 2 bases, with 16 bases between them. CDR3 length equals 15 residues. Written as DNA, the CDR3 is TGTGCCAGCAGCTGGGGAGCAACAGGAAACACTGAAGCTTTCTTT. Residues: CASSWGATGNTEAFF.

The chain joins TRBV4-1 to TRBJ2-5; 7 bases map to TRBD1. The CDR3 covers 13 residues. V lost 0 bases to trimming and J lost 12 bases; unmatched junction nucleotides: 7. Germline V CDR1 and CDR2: MGHRA, YSYEKL. CDR3: CASSQDGSTGKYF. CDR3 in DNA: TGCGCCAGCAGCCAAGACGGGTCGACAGGGAAGTACTTC.

The chain links TRBV4-1 to TRBJ2-7; TRBD2 aligns across 7 bases. Looked up from germline, CDR1 is MGHRA and CDR2 is YSYEKL. Trimming took 1 base from V and 6 from J; bases not matched to a gene: 0. This CDR3 is built from 12 residues. CDR3 in amino acids: CASSQAGGEQYF. Written as DNA, the CDR3 is TGCGCCAGCAGCCAAGCGGGGGGCGAGCAGTACTTC.

CDR3 coding DNA: TGTGCCAGCAGCAAAGGTGAGGCAGAAGAGAACTACGAGCAGTACTTC. Translation: CASSKGEAEENYEQYF. The chain recombines TRBV21-1 with TRBJ2-7; the D segment call TRBD2 is taken from the table without a DNA check. TRBV21-1 represents a pseudogene. The length of the CDR3 is 16 residues.

The chain carries TRBV18 and TRBJ2-7, with 15 bases matching TRBD2. There are 15 residues in the CDR3. Germline V gene data show CDR1 as KGHSH and CDR2 as LQKENI. With 6 bases clipped from V and 5 bases from J, the junction kept 5 bases outside the gene matches. The chain's CDR3 is CASSRGLAGGNEQYF. The CDR3 coding sequence is TGTGCCAGCTCCCGCGGACTAGCGGGAGGGAACGAGCAGTACTTC.

The V gene is TRBV6-5, the J gene TRBJ2-7; maybe TRBD2 (6 bases). From germline, CDR1 is MNHEY and CDR2 SVGAGI. CDR3 size: 13 residues. V lost 5 bases and J 3 bases, leaving 11 bases between the germline ends. The CDR3 region has the DNA TGTGCCAGCAGTGGCCAGGAGGGCTACGAGCAGTACTTC. This encodes CASSGQEGYEQYF.

This sequence joins TRBV28 and TRBJ1-5, with D maybe TRBD1 (5 bases). CDR1 and CDR2 from the germline V gene are MDHEN and SYDVKM. V gave up 3 bases and J gave up 5 bases, with 17 bases separating them. This CDR3 has 16 residues. The CDR3 loop reads CASSFEFVRAHQPQHF. CDR3 sequence (DNA): TGTGCCAGCAGTTTTGAATTCGTCAGGGCCCATCAGCCCCAGCATTTT.

The chain combines TRBV4-1 with TRBJ2-6, with D uncertain. Germline V gene lookup returns CDR1 MGHRA and CDR2 YSYEKL. The length of the CDR3 is 19 residues. V gave up 0 bases and J gave up 1 base, with 16 bases separating them. CDR3 nucleotides: TGCGCCAGCAGCCAAGAAACTCACTTCCGGCTATCTGGGGCCAACGTCCTGACTTTC. Translated: CASSQETHFRLSGANVLTF.

This chain links TRBV5-1 with TRBJ2-7; TRBD1 or TRBD2 may be the D gene (5 bases each). In germline, CDR1 is SGHRS, CDR2 YFSETQ. The CDR3 spans 15 residues. V was shortened by 0 bases and J by 5 bases, with 15 bases between the two germline ends. As DNA, the CDR3 is TGCGCCAGCAGCTTGGCCGGGGCCCCTATGAACGAGCAGTACTTC. It codes for CASSLAGAPMNEQYF.

J is TRBJ2-1 and V is TRBV5-1, with 9 bases aligning to TRBD2. Germline V gene lookup returns CDR1 SGHRS and CDR2 YFSETQ. There are 16 residues in the CDR3. V dropped 5 bases and J dropped 0; count of bases not matched to a gene: 6. The CDR3 region has the DNA TGCGCCAGCAGAACAAATAGCGGGGGCTCCTACAATGAGCAGTTCTTC. Its protein product is CASRTNSGGSYNEQFF.

The V and J genes are TRBV5-1 and TRBJ2-7; 7 nucleotides agree with TRBD1. CDR3 length equals 15 residues. V was clipped by 1 base and J by 3 bases; unmatched bases: 7. In germline, CDR1 is SGHRS, CDR2 YFSETQ. DNA of the CDR3: TGCGCCAGCAGCTTGACCGGGACAGCTTACTACGAGCAGTACTTC. This sequence encodes CASSLTGTAYYEQYF.

The rearrangement uses TRBV15 and TRBJ2-3; D gene ambiguous. The CDR3 covers 17 residues. Germline V CDR1 and CDR2: LNHNV, YYDKDF (reference sequence). V gave up 1 base and J gave up 0 bases, with 14 bases separating them. The DNA for the CDR3 is TGTGCCACCAGCAGAGGAACACCCCTAGGCAGCACAGATACGCAGTATTTT. Protein product: CATSRGTPLGSTDTQYF. Full variable domain (outside the CDR3, taken from reference TRBV15 and TRBJ2-3): DAMVIQNPRYQVTQFGKPVTLSCSQTLNHNVMYWYQQKSSQAPKLLFHYYDKDFNNEADTPDNFQSRRPNTSFCFLDIRSPGLGDTAMYLCATSRGTPLGSTDTQYFGPGTRLTVL.

The gene calls are TRBV18 and TRBJ2-1; no reliable D call. Trimming pared 2 bases from V and 7 bases from J, leaving 9 bases between. The CDR3 covers 13 residues. From germline, CDR1 is KGHSH and CDR2 LQKENI. The CDR3 coding sequence is TGTGCCAGCTCACCAGGATCAGTTAATGAGCAGTTCTTC. It yields the protein CASSPGSVNEQFF. The whole variable domain, remainder taken from reference TRBV18 and TRBJ2-1, is NAGVMQNPRHLVRRRGQEARLRCSPMKGHSHVYWYRQLPEEGLKFMVYLQKENIIDESGMPKERFSAEFPKEGPSILRIQQVVRGDSAAYFCASSPGSVNEQFFGPGTRLTVL.

The rearrangement links TRBV21-1 to TRBJ2-1; TRBD2 reflects the table's D call only, with no check against the DNA. TRBV21-1 is a documented pseudogene. This CDR3 has 15 amino acids. The CDR3 protein is CASSYSRTSLGEQFF. CDR3 DNA sequence: TGTGCCAGCAGCTACTCTCGGACTAGCTTGGGTGAGCAGTTCTTC.